This TCR beta chain comes out of a study of T cell responses to AZD1222 COVID-19 vaccine. The study, taken as a whole, reports: Targets within unmutated variant regions were reportedly found for nearly half of spike-specific TCRs.

Notes on this clone: The antigen is undetermined.

The CDR3 loop spans 16 amino acids. The V gene's germline CDR1 is MDHEN and CDR2 SYDVKM. V lost 8 bases to trimming and J lost 5 bases; unmatched junction nucleotides: 13. Only in-frame clones appear in the TCRdb table, and some are missing; sequencing was by immunoSEQ multiplex PCR. The sample includes 85,000 to 130,000 clones, 88% seen only once; the top ten take more than 6.5%. The receptor was isolated from an adult in good health. This material consisted of peripheral blood, taken on day 0 of AZD1222 vaccination. V and J are TRBV28 and TRBJ1-2, with 11 bases fitting TRBD1. The CDR3 loop reads CASSYPSGTGGYGYTF. In nucleotides, the CDR3 is TGTGCCAGCTCGTACCCCTCCGGGACAGGGGGATATGGCTACACCTTC.